This section outlines one T cell receptor beta chain sequence together with its context. Its matching antigen is unknown. The sample belongs to a study of CD8 T cells in ankylosing spondylitis. TCRdb processed the 5' RACE reads anew with MiXCR; each CDR3 protein has one entry. The sample includes roughly 700,000 distinct CDR3 sequences, around a fifth of them seen just once. Whole-study results and caveats: Significant enrichment of disease-linked clones was reportedly seen in matched ankylosing spondylitis synovial fluid. Ankylosing spondylitis blood appeared to carry a characteristic TCR beta motif of several highly homologous variants.

The sequence derives from a male donor with ankylosing spondylitis. What was sequenced was blood, either unsorted or a sorted T cell fraction (not recorded which).

The CDR3 loop is CSARDGRVATEAFF. The CDR3 region has the DNA TGCAGTGCTAGAGATGGCAGGGTGGCCACTGAAGCTTTCTTT. This chain links TRBV20-1 with TRBJ1-1, with a tentative D call TRBD1 (5 bases). Germline-derived CDR1 and CDR2 are DFQATT and SNEGSKA (reference sequence). CDR3 length: 14 residues. The germline V and J ends were trimmed by 0 bases and 4 bases, with 12 bases remaining between them.